This T cell receptor beta chain comes out of a study of regulatory T cells in long-lasting Graves disease. Study overall: Prior antithyroid drug treatment in newly diagnosed Graves' patients lasted under 3 months.

Described time point: newly diagnosed GD, antithyroid drugs for less than 3 months. TCR sequences were obtained from RNA taken from PBMCs. Ten or more counts support this clonotype. Combining iRepertoire HTBI primers with Arm-PCR of CDR3 regions, the authors built TCR beta libraries. TCRdb re-called the multiplex PCR reads with MiXCR, one entry per CDR3 protein. The sample contains about 310,000 distinct CDR3 sequences, 15% to 20% of which appear only once. Germline CDR1 reads ENHRY; CDR2 reads SYGVKD. Trimming took 4 bases from V and 2 from J, leaving 12 bases between them. This CDR3 has 14 amino acids.

The TCR was taken from a female donor with Graves disease. The chain recombines TRBV10-3 with TRBJ2-7; no clear D gene. This specimen consisted of peripheral blood mononuclear cells (PBMCs), obtained at new diagnosis, from a patient treated with antithyroid drugs. The DNA for the CDR3 is TGTGCCATCAGTGTCTTGGTCGGAACCTACGAGCAGTACTTC. This codes for CAISVLVGTYEQYF.